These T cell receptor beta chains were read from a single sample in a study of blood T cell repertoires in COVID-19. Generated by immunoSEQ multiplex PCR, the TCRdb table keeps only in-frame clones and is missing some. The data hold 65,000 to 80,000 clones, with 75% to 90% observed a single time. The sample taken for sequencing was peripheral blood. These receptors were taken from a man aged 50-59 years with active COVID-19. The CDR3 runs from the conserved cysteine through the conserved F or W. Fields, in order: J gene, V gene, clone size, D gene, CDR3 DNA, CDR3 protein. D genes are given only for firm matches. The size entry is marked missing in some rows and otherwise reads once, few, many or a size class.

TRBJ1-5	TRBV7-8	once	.	TGTGCCAGCAGCTTACGCGGGTTAGGGGAGGCGTTGAATCAGCCCCAGCATTTT	CASSLRGLGEALNQPQHF
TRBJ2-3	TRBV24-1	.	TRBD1	TGTGCCACCAGTGAGGGCACAGGGGCAGATACGCAGTATTTT	CATSEGTGADTQYF
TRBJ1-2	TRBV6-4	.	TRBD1	TGTGCCAGCAGGGATACAGGGGTTCCTAACTATGGCTACACCTTC	CASRDTGVPNYGYTF
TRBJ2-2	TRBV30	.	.	TGTGCCTGGAGGTTACTCTTAAACACCGGGGAGCTGTTTTTT	CAWRLLLNTGELFF
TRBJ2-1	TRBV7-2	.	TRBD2	TGTGCCAGCAGCTTAAGGGCGGGGGACCACAATGAGCAGTTCTTC	CASSLRAGDHNEQFF
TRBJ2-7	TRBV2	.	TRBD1	TGTGCCAGCACGGCGACAGGGGTTGAGCAGTACTTC	CASTATGVEQYF
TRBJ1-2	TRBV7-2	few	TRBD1	TGTGCCAGCAGCTATAGGACAGGGGGGACGTATGGCTACACCTTC	CASSYRTGGTYGYTF
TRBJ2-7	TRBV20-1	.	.	TGCAGTGCTAGTGGACAGACCTACGAGCAGTACTTC	CSASGQTYEQYF
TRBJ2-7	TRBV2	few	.	TGTGCCAGCAGTATGGAAACGGGGGACGAGCAGTACTTC	CASSMETGDEQYF
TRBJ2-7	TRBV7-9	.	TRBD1	TGTGCCAGCAGCGTATACCGGGACAGGGGTATTTACGAGCAGTACTTC	CASSVYRDRGIYEQYF
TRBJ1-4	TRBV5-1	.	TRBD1	TGCGCCAGCAGCCAGGACAGGGGGAATGAAAAACTGTTTTTT	CASSQDRGNEKLFF
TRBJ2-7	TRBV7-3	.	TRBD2	TGTGCCAGCAGCCCAAGGGGACTAGCGGGTATAAGAGGGAGTTGCTACGAGCAGTACTTC	CASSPRGLAGIRGSCYEQYF
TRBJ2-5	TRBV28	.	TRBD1	TGTGCCAGCAGCCGATACAGGGGAGAGACCCAGTACTTC	CASSRYRGETQYF
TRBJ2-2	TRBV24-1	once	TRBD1	TGTGCCACCAGTGATGCGGGACAGGGGAACACCGGGGAGCTGTTTTTT	CATSDAGQGNTGELFF
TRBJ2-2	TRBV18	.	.	TGTGCCAGCTCACCAACGCGACAGGCGAACACCGGGGAGCTGTTTTTT	CASSPTRQANTGELFF
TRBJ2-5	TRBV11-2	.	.	TGTGCCAGCAGCTTAGAGGCGAGGGGGCAAGAGACCCAGTACTTC	CASSLEARGQETQYF
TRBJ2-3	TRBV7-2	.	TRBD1	TGTGCCAGCAGCCAAATCCGGACAGGGTGGGAGATCAGCACAGATACGCAGTATTTT	CASSQIRTGWEISTDTQYF
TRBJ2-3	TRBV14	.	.	TGTGCCAGCAGCCAAGATAACGGGTATACGCAGTATTTT	CASSQDNGYTQYF
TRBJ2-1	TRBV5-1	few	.	TGCGCCAGCAGCTTGGTTCTAGCTCAGAACAATGAGCAGTTCTTC	CASSLVLAQNNEQFF